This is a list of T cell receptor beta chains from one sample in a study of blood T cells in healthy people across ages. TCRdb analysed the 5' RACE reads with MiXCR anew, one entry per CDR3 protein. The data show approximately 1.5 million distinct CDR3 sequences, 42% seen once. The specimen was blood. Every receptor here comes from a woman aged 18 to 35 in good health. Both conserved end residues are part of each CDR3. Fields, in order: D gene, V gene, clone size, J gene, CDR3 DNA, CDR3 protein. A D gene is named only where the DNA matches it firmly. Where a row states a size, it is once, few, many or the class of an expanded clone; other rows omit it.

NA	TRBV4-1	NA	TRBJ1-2	TGCGCCAGCAGCCAACGTAGGACAAGATCTAACTATGGCTACACCTTC	CASSQRRTRSNYGYTF
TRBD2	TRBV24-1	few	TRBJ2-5	TGTGCCACCAGTGATACCGGGACTAGAAGGGTGCAGTACTTC	CATSDTGTRRVQYF
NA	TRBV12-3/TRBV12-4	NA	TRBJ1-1	TGTGCCAGCAGACGATCTGGAAACACTGAAGCTTTCTTT	CASRRSGNTEAFF
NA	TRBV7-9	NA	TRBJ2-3	TGTGCCAGCAGCTCGACAGGCACTAGCACAGATACGCAGTATTTT	CASSSTGTSTDTQYF
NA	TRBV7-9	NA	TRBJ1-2	TGTGCCAGCAGCTTATATGAATATGGCTACACCTTC	CASSLYEYGYTF
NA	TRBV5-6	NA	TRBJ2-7	TGTGCCAGCAGCTCGATGACCTACCGCAGGGAGCAGTACTTC	CASSSMTYRREQYF
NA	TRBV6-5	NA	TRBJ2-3	TGTGCCAGCAGTTACTTTGGAGATACGCAGTATTTT	CASSYFGDTQYF
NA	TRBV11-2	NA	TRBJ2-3	TGTGCCAGCAGCTCCACGCTCGCGTCAGGTACGCAGTATTTT	CASSSTLASGTQYF
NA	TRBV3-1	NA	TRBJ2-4	TGTGCCAGCAGCCAAGTTCCCCAAACCAAAAACATTCAGTACTTC	CASSQVPQTKNIQYF
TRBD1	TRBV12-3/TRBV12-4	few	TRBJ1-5	TGTGCCAGCACCATGGGAGGGACAGGGATTCAGCCCCAGCATTTT	CASTMGGTGIQPQHF
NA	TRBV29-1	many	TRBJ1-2	TGCAGCGTTGAACCCTCCAGCGGCAGTACTAACTATGGCTACACCTTC	CSVEPSSGSTNYGYTF
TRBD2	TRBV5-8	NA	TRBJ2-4	TGTGCCAGCAGCTTGGAGTCGGGACTAAAAAACATTCAGTACTTC	CASSLESGLKNIQYF
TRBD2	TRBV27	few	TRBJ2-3	TGTGCCAGCAGTCCTTCGGCGGGAGGCACAGATACGCAGTATTTT	CASSPSAGGTDTQYF
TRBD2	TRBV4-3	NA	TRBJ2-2	TGCGCCAGCAGCCCCATCGGGGGAGCGGGGACCGGGGAGCTGTTTTTT	CASSPIGGAGTGELFF
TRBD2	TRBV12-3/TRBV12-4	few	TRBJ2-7	TGTGCCAGCAGTTTAGGATTGGGACTAGGCTACGAGCAGTACTTC	CASSLGLGLGYEQYF
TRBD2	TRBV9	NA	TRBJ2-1	TGTGCCAGCAGCGTAGGGCAGCGGGAGTCTCCCAATGAGCAGTTCTTC	CASSVGQRESPNEQFF
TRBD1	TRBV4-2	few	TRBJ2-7	TGTGCCAGCAGCCAAGATAACAGGGGGCGACCCTCCTACGAGCAGTACTTC	CASSQDNRGRPSYEQYF
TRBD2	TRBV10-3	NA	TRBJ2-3	TGTGCCATCAGTGTCAGGCTAGCGGGAGAGACCCGGGAGGATACGCAGTATTTT	CAISVRLAGETREDTQYF
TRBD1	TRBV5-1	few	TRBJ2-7	TGCGCCAGCAGCTTGTTTGACAGGGGGCAAAGCGAGCAGTACTTC	CASSLFDRGQSEQYF
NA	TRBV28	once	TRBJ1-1	TGTGCCAGCAGCCCCCGAGCGGGGGTTGGCACTGAAGCTTTCTTT	CASSPRAGVGTEAFF
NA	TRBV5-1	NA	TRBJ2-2	TGCGCCAGCAGCTTCGAGACCGCCGCCGGGGAGCTGTTTTTT	CASSFETAAGELFF
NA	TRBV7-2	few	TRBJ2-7	TGTGCCAGCAGCCAGAGGGTTTCCTACGAGCAGTACTTC	CASSQRVSYEQYF
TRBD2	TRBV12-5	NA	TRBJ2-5	TGTGCTAGTGGTTTGGCCTCATCCGGGACTAGCGGGGGGGCGAGGACCCAGTACTTC	CASGLASSGTSGGARTQYF
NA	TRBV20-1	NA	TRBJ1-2	TGCAGTGCTAGAGAGGGGCGAGCGACTAACTATGGCTACACCTTC	CSAREGRATNYGYTF
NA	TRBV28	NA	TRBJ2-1	TGTGCCAGCCGTTTGTCCGGGAGAAAGTTCTTC	CASRLSGRKFF
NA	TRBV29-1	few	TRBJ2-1	TGCAGCGTTGAAGGGGTAGCTGACCATCCTGCTCGGTTGGATGAGCAGTTCTTC	CSVEGVADHPARLDEQFF
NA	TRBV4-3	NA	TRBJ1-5	TGCGCCAGCAGCCAAGATGTCTGGGCCAGGGGCAATCGGCCCCAGCATTTT	CASSQDVWARGNRPQHF
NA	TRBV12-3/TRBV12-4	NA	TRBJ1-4	TGTGCCAGCAGTTGGGGCAGAAGAGCTGAAAAACTGTTTTTT	CASSWGRRAEKLFF
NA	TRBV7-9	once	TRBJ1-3	TGTGCCAGCAGCCAAAGCGCCTTCTCTGGAAACACCATATATTTT	CASSQSAFSGNTIYF
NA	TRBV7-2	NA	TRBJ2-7	TGTGCCAGCAGCCTTGAACTGGGGCGTTCCGAGCAGTACTTC	CASSLELGRSEQYF
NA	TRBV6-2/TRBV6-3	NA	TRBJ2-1	TGTGCCAGCACGTCGCGGCGGTTGGCCGATGAGCAGTTCTTC	CASTSRRLADEQFF
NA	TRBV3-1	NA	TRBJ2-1	TGTGCCAGCAGCCAACACGGGGACCCAGGGAATGAGCAGTTCTTC	CASSQHGDPGNEQFF
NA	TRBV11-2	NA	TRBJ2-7	TGTGCCACCGGACAGAGCAACTCCTACGAGCAGTACTTC	CATGQSNSYEQYF
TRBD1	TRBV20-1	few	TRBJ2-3	TGCAGTGCTAGTCAAGGACAGGGTTTTGGGACCCCTGGGACAGATACGCAGTATTTT	CSASQGQGFGTPGTDTQYF
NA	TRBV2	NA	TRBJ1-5	TGTGCCAGCACCCCATCTGGGTACAATCAGCCCCAGCATTTT	CASTPSGYNQPQHF
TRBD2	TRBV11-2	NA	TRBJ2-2	TGTGCCAGCAGCTTTTCCGGGGGGGGAAACACCGGGGAGCTGTTTTTT	CASSFSGGGNTGELFF
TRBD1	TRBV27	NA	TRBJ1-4	TGTGCCAGCAGTTTTACAGGGGGGTCTAATGAAAAACTGTTTTTT	CASSFTGGSNEKLFF
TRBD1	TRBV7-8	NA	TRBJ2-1	TGTGCCATCAGCTTAGCCCGGGACAGGGGCTACGAGCAGTTCTTC	CAISLARDRGYEQFF
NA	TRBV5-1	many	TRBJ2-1	TGCGCCAGCAGCTTCGGACAGAGCTCCTACAATGAGCAGTTCTTC	CASSFGQSSYNEQFF
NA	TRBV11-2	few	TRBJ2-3	TGTGCCAGCAGCTTAGTCCCCAGGTTTGGAGATACGCAGTATTTT	CASSLVPRFGDTQYF
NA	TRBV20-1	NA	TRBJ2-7	TGCAGTGCCATTAGGAGGGCTCGCGAGCAGTACTTC	CSAIRRAREQYF
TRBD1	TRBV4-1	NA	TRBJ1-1	TGCGCCAGCAGCCCTCGAGGGACAGGCGACACTGAAGCTTTCTTT	CASSPRGTGDTEAFF
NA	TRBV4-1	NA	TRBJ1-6	TGCGCCAGCCGCGATAAGGGGAGCTCCTATAATTCACCCCTCCACTTT	CASRDKGSSYNSPLHF
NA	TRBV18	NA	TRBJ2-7	TGTGCCAGCTCACCACCGGGGTGGGTTGGTGATACCTACGAGCAGTACTTC	CASSPPGWVGDTYEQYF
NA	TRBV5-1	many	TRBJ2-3	TGCGCCAGCAGCTTGGATCAGGGCACAGATACGCAGTATTTT	CASSLDQGTDTQYF
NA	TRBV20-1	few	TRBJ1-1	TGCAGTGCTAGAGATGCGGCGCGCACTGAAGCTTTCTTT	CSARDAARTEAFF
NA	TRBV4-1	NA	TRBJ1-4	TGCGCCAGCAGCCAATGGCAGGGAACAACTAATGAAACACTGTTTTTT	CASSQWQGTTNETLFF
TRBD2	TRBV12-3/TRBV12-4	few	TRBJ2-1	TGTGCCAGCAGTCAGAGCGGGGGTAAGAGCTCCTACAATGAGCAGTTCTTC	CASSQSGGKSSYNEQFF